This record looks at one T cell receptor (beta chain) sequence and its context. Its antigen specificity is not known. Nothing much larger sits one base from this clone, and base qualities are not available. This entry is derived from a study of glioma-infiltrating T cells (dated by TCRdb to the mid-2010s). The study in broad terms: Low-grade gliomas were represented by WHO grade II oligodendrogliomas or astrocytomas, and glioblastomas were represented by WHO grade IV tumors that were sampled at initial rather than recurrent diagnosis. Dexamethasone was administered to glioma patients for six or fewer days before surgery. The sequencing target for blood libraries was 4.5- to 10-fold coverage of some 1 million peripheral T cells. Glioma tissue, non-neoplastic brain tissue and matched peripheral blood mononuclear cells were used as sources from which TCR alpha- and beta-chain repertoires were sequenced. To measure how far tissue and blood T-cell populations diverged, each tissue-infiltrating repertoire was compared against the peripheral blood repertoire of the same patient. Three low-grade glioma patients, 7 or 8 primary glioblastoma patients and three non-glioma patients contributing non-neoplastic brain tissue were included in the paired cohort.

The germline V gene sets CDR1 to SNHLY and CDR2 to FYNNEI. The CDR3 runs 12 residues from the cysteine to the phenylalanine. Only CDR3 DNA remains: 36 bases, in frame from the first base. The germline ends are 13 bases apart after V is trimmed by 7 bases and J by 6 bases. The investigation overall reported the following: A signature set of shared blood CDR3 motifs marked patients with low tissue-blood divergence and was depleted in highly divergent patients. VJ-independent divergence between tissue and blood was lower than expected in non-neoplastic patients but higher than expected in all gliomas, particularly low-grade gliomas. Tissue and blood shared very few CDR3 sequences, a result attributed to high CDR3 diversity and limited sampling. Small numbers underpinned the group comparisons: under ten glioblastoma patients, three low-grade glioma patients and three non-neoplastic patients.

TCR alpha and beta CDR3 regions were amplified with the iRepertoire nested amplicon-rescue multiplex PCR (arm-PCR) platform from RNA. The input for one-step reverse transcription and amplification was about 95-450 ng of either tissue mRNA or PBMC total RNA. Following bead purification, Illumina adapters were added by a secondary multiplex PCR, and the libraries were gel-purified between 200 and 400 bp. Demultiplexing relied on internal 6-nucleotide barcodes carried by the libraries. Sequencing of the libraries was done on an Illumina MiSeq using 2x220 or 2x250 nucleotide paired-end reads. The authors' analysis ran thus. Paired reads were merged with FLASH 1.2.11 and aligned to the GRCh37 human genome with BWA-MEM before extracting TRA and TRB reads. V and J assignment used an IMGT-derived reference of cassette sequences and CDR3 motifs that included pseudogenes. Reads were translated in three frames, and productive CDR3s were defined by a C…FGXG motif without stop codons. Unique combinations of V-J cassette pair and CDR3 amino acid sequence were defined as clonotypes. Reads were filtered by Hamming distance, thresholded by each sample's sequence error rate in mapped regions. TCRdb reanalyzed the raw reads on its own, using fastp at Q25 for trimming and MiXCR for clone calling, and kept in-frame beta chains. Rows merge per CDR3 protein into single entries with the most common DNA and genes. What appears here as the V and J calls and clone size reflects TCRdb's work, not the paper's. Within this sample are a few hundred thousand distinct CDR3 sequences, with around 45% of them counted one time only. The ten largest clonotypes hold around 12% of the sample.

Surgical brain or tumor specimens were cryofrozen in liquid nitrogen immediately after resection, and peripheral blood cells were collected concurrently. Sequencing was performed on glioma tissue, nonneoplastic brain tissue, or PBMCs (not recorded which). The TCR was taken from a human donor with low-grade glioma or glioblastoma, undergoing nonglioma brain surgery, or in good health (not recorded which). The chain is encoded by TRBV2 joined to TRBJ2-7, with no D gene named confidently. The DNA sequence is given as TGTGCCAGCACGTACGGGTTTGGCGAGCAGTACTTC. This translates into CASTYGFGEQYF.